What follows are 17 T cell receptor beta chains derived from one specimen sequenced in a study of T-cell reconstitution after alpha-beta-depleted transplantation in children. Preparation of the TCRbeta library used unique molecular identifiers. TCRdb re-analysed the PCR reads in MiXCR, keeping a single row per CDR3 protein. This sample yields over 550,000 distinct CDR3 sequences, of which roughly a tenth are seen a single time; about 4% belongs to the top ten. Sample: PBMCs from the stem cell graft donor, taken from the stem cell graft. The receptors come from a human donor who donated a stem cell graft to a child with acute myeloid leukemia.

This clonotype was recorded many times. The CDR3 region has the DNA TGTGCCATCAGTGATACTGGGACAGGGCGGGACAATGAGCAGTTCTTC. It encodes CAISDTGTGRDNEQFF. The chain uses TRBV10-3 and TRBJ2-1; the match to TRBD1 covers 9 bases. With 3 bases clipped from V and 5 bases from J, the junction kept 8 bases outside the gene matches. There are 16 residues in the CDR3. Germline lookup yields CDR1 ENHRY and CDR2 SYGVKD.

This clonotype was observed at least ten times. The V gene is TRBV12-3 or TRBV12-4, the J gene TRBJ1-5; possible D gene TRBD1, 5 bases. The CDR3 sequence is 15 residues long. V was pared by 3 bases and J by 4 bases, with 13 bases between. For the CDR3, the DNA is TGTGCCAGCAGTTTGGGGCCGGGTCCTAATCAGCCCCAGCATTTT. Residues: CASSLGPGPNQPQHF.

This clonotype came up many times. This rearrangement joins TRBV12-3 or TRBV12-4 to TRBJ2-1, with TRBD2 matching over 10 bases. Germline trimming cut 6 bases from V and 0 bases from J; bases unmatched to any gene: 8. CDR3 size: 17 residues. CDR3 in amino acids: CASSRTSGMSSYNEQFF. CDR3 nucleotides: TGTGCCAGCAGCCGGACTAGCGGAATGAGCTCCTACAATGAGCAGTTCTTC.

The rearrangement uses TRBV30 and TRBJ2-2; possible D gene TRBD2, 6 bases. Trimming left V 1 base short and J 3 bases short, with 12 bases between. CDR3 length: 15 residues. The germline V gene encodes CDR1 GTSNPN and CDR2 SVGIG (reference sequence). CDR3 DNA: TGTGCCTGGAGTGATGGGACTTCATACACCGGGGAGCTGTTTTTT. It translates to CAWSDGTSYTGELFF.

This clonotype was seen at least ten times. The rearrangement joins TRBV24-1 to TRBJ2-1, with a possible D match to TRBD1 (6 bases). V dropped 3 bases and J dropped 2 bases, with 16 bases sitting between them. The germline V gene has CDR1 KGHDR and CDR2 SFDVKD. This CDR3 has 17 amino acids. DNA for the CDR3: TGTGCCACCAGTGATCCCGGATATGGGGGCACCTACAATGAGCAGTTCTTC. The encoded protein is CATSDPGYGGTYNEQFF.

This clonotype was found a few times. This chain connects TRBV20-1 to TRBJ2-1, with D possibly being TRBD2 (5 bases). Deletions cut 2 bases from V and 0 bases from J, with 8 bases between. The CDR3 spans 14 residues. Germline CDR1 reads DFQATT; CDR2 reads SNEGSKA (reference sequence). The CDR3 coding sequence is TGCAGTGCTAGACCTAGCTACTCCTACAATGAGCAGTTCTTC. This gives the protein CSARPSYSYNEQFF.

This clonotype was counted many times. This chain uses TRBV7-2 with TRBJ2-5, with a tentative D call TRBD2 (7 bases). V lost 7 bases, J lost 5 bases, and 14 bases lay in between. Germline CDR1 and CDR2: SGHTA and FQGNSA. This CDR3 has 13 residues. The CDR3 sequence is CASTLRGAETQYF. CDR3 bases: TGTGCCAGCACCCTCCGGGGGGCGGAGACCCAGTACTTC. The entire variable domain, with the rest obtained from reference TRBV7-2 and TRBJ2-5, is as follows: GAGVSQSPSNKVTEKGKDVELRCDPISGHTALYWYRQSLGQGLEFLIYFQGNSAPDKSGLPSDRFSAERTGGSVSTLTIQRTQQEDSAVYLCASTLRGAETQYFGPGTRLLVL.

In the case of this clonotype: Given a much more abundant clone one base away, this may be a read error. This rearrangement joins TRBV29-1 to TRBJ2-1; D gene ambiguous. The J call may be incorrect, as the DNA end agrees better with TRBJ2-7. The germline V gene encodes CDR1 SQVTM and CDR2 ANQGSEA. The CDR3 runs 12 residues. CDR3 in DNA: TGCAGCGTTGACCCAGTTAACAATGAGCAGTACTTC. Protein sequence: CSVDPVNNEQYF.

The chain joins TRBV25-1 to TRBJ2-2; D not certain. The germline V gene encodes CDR1 MGHDK and CDR2 SYGVNS. This CDR3 comprises 14 residues. V lost 2 bases and J 4 bases, leaving 8 bases between the germline ends. The chain's CDR3 is CASSELGSTGELFF. CDR3 sequence (DNA): TGTGCCAGCAGTGAACTAGGAAGCACCGGGGAGCTGTTTTTT.

The chain employs TRBV29-1 and TRBJ2-7; D gene uncertain. V was shortened by 6 bases and J by 3 bases, with 12 bases between the two germline ends. The CDR3 length is 12 residues. Per the germline V gene, CDR1 is SQVTM and CDR2 is ANQGSEA. CDR3 region: CSVYEARYEQYF. The CDR3 coding sequence is TGCAGCGTCTACGAGGCGCGCTACGAGCAGTACTTC.

This clonotype was observed a handful of times. V usage is TRBV6-2 or TRBV6-3 and J usage is TRBJ2-3, with 9 bases lining up with TRBD2. Germline CDR1 MNHEY, CDR2 SVGEGT. The J segment lost 0 bases and the V segment lost 2 bases, leaving 12 bases of the junction unmatched. This CDR3 spans 19 amino acids. CDR3 amino acids: CASSYGLAGKPTSTDTQYF. CDR3 coding DNA: TGTGCCAGCAGTTACGGGCTAGCGGGAAAGCCGACCAGCACAGATACGCAGTATTTT.

The gene calls are TRBV12-3 or TRBV12-4 and TRBJ2-7, with D possibly matching TRBD2 (5 bases). V dropped 3 bases and J dropped 7 bases, with 13 bases sitting between them. The CDR3 is 13 amino acids. The CDR3 DNA sequence: TGTGCCAGCAGTTTTAGGGTTCCGGGGGAGCAGTACTTC. This translates into CASSFRVPGEQYF.

There are a few counts of this clonotype. The chain is built from TRBV9 and TRBJ1-1; D uncertain. Germline values: CDR1 SGDLS, CDR2 YYNGEE. V was cut by 0 bases and J by 0 bases, with 15 bases left in between. The CDR3 loop spans 17 amino acids. CDR3 sequence (DNA): TGTGCCAGCAGCGTAGGTAGGTTGAGACCGATGAACACTGAAGCTTTCTTT. Translation: CASSVGRLRPMNTEAFF.

J is TRBJ2-5 and V is TRBV20-1; 8 positions match TRBD1. CDR3 size: 15 residues. V shed 3 bases and J 5 bases; nucleotides not matched to a gene: 11. CDR1 DFQATT and CDR2 SNEGSKA come from the germline V gene (reference sequence). The CDR3 loop reads CSASPLTGVTETQYF. CDR3 DNA: TGCAGTGCTAGTCCCCTGACAGGGGTAACCGAGACCCAGTACTTC.

A word on this clonotype: Being one base from a much bigger clone, this may be a read error. The conserved final phenylalanine or tryptophan is absent from the CDR3, which likely points to a read error. This chain joins TRBV7-9 and TRBJ2-1, with D perhaps TRBD1 (6 bases). CDR1 and CDR2 from the germline V gene are SEHNR and FQNEAQ (reference sequence). Trimming pared 1 base from V and 6 bases from J, leaving 13 bases between. The CDR3 length is 15 residues. CDR3 coding DNA: TGTGCCAGCAGCTTAGGGGCAGGGGACGGCAATGAGCAGTTCTAC. This gives the protein CASSLGAGDGNEQFY.

This clonotype turned up a few times. The chain uses TRBV3-1 and TRBJ2-1; 14 bases match TRBD2. This CDR3 is built from 17 residues. The junction had 6 bases not matched to a gene; V was cut back by 0 bases and J by 8 bases. Per the germline V gene, CDR1 is LGHDT and CDR2 is YNNKEL (reference sequence). The CDR3 protein is CASSQDWGLAGADEQFF. CDR3 DNA: TGTGCCAGCAGCCAAGATTGGGGACTAGCGGGAGCAGATGAGCAGTTCTTC.

A few counts support this clonotype. The gene calls are TRBV11-1 and TRBJ2-7; 8 bases are a match to TRBD1. Germline V gene sequence: CDR1 SGHAT, CDR2 FQDESV (reference sequence). V lost 2 bases, J lost 6 bases, and 18 bases stayed unmatched. This CDR3 contains 18 residues. The CDR3 reads CASSLIQVGTGPLREQYF. CDR3 DNA: TGTGCCAGCAGCTTAATCCAGGTCGGGACAGGCCCCTTACGCGAGCAGTACTTC.